The rows below give T cell receptor beta chains drawn from one sample of a study of memory CD4+ T cells and cytomegalovirus serostatus. The repertoire was sequenced with immunoSEQ multiplex PCR; TCRdb's copy has only in-frame clones and lacks some. The repertoire holds about 82,000 clones, with more than 70% as singletons. Input material: memory CD4+ T cells from blood. The receptors come from an adult in good health and CMV-seronegative. Each CDR3 is given with its conserved first and last residue. D genes are given only for firm matches. Clone size is shown for a subset of rows, as once, few, many or a class of expanded clone.

abundance	d_gene	j_gene	v_gene	CDR3aa	CDR3nt
NA	NA	TRBJ2-3	TRBV7-2	CASSPQADPGGTQYF	TGTGCCAGCAGCCCTCAAGCAGACCCCGGAGGTACGCAGTATTTT
NA	NA	TRBJ2-7	TRBV2	CASSRATRAEQYF	TGTGCCAGCAGTCGCGCCACTAGAGCCGAGCAGTACTTC
NA	NA	TRBJ2-7	TRBV7-8	CASSLVLSYEQYF	TGTGCCAGCAGCTTAGTTCTTTCCTACGAGCAGTACTTC
few	TRBD1	TRBJ2-2	TRBV7-9	CASSGDRDDTGELFF	TGTGCCAGCAGCGGAGACAGGGATGACACCGGGGAGCTGTTTTTT
NA	NA	TRBJ1-4	TRBV7-9	CASSSGSDARFPGEKLFF	TGTGCCAGCAGCTCAGGCTCGGACGCTCGATTTCCAGGCGAAAAACTGTTTTTT
NA	TRBD1	TRBJ1-4	TRBV5-4	CASSARRGRETNEKLFF	TGTGCCAGCAGCGCGCGCAGGGGGCGGGAAACTAATGAAAAACTGTTTTTT
NA	NA	TRBJ1-1	TRBV5-1	CASAQTHPKTNTEAFF	TGCGCCAGCGCCCAGACCCACCCCAAGACGAATACTGAAGCTTTCTTT
NA	NA	TRBJ2-3	TRBV5-4	CASSRTDTQYF	TGTGCCAGCAGCCGCACAGATACGCAGTATTTT
NA	TRBD1	TRBJ1-4	TRBV18	CASSPRTGTNEKLFF	TGTGCCAGCTCACCCAGGACAGGGACTAATGAAAAACTGTTTTTT
once	TRBD1	TRBJ2-3	TRBV11-3	CASSWGQGDSTDTQYF	TGTGCCAGCAGCTGGGGACAGGGAGACAGCACAGATACGCAGTATTTT
NA	TRBD2	TRBJ2-2	TRBV18	CASSPRILAGEAAGELFF	TGTGCCAGCTCACCGAGGATCCTAGCGGGGGAAGCGGCAGGGGAGCTGTTTTTT
few	NA	TRBJ1-1	TRBV6-5	CASSNPPGSTEAFF	TGTGCCAGCAGTAATCCTCCAGGGAGCACTGAAGCTTTCTTT
NA	NA	TRBJ1-2	TRBV2	CASSVRGAENGYTF	TGTGCCAGCAGTGTGCGGGGGGCCGAGAATGGCTACACCTTC
few	NA	TRBJ2-2	TRBV29-1	CSVDGGRPGELFF	TGCAGCGTTGACGGGGGGCGCCCCGGGGAGCTGTTTTTT
NA	NA	TRBJ1-1	TRBV28	CASTGVGGGTEAFF	TGTGCCAGCACCGGGGTGGGGGGGGGCACTGAAGCTTTCTTT
NA	TRBD1	TRBJ2-7	TRBV2	CASRTGTGDEQYF	TGTGCCAGCAGGACCGGGACAGGGGACGAGCAGTACTTC
NA	NA	TRBJ2-7	TRBV6-5	CASSRSTGGSYEQYF	TGTGCCAGCAGTCGATCGACTGGCGGCAGCTACGAGCAGTACTTC
few	TRBD2	TRBJ2-1	TRBV11-2	CASSSRGSGYYNEQFF	TGTGCCAGCAGCTCCCGGGGTAGCGGGTACTACAATGAGCAGTTCTTC
NA	NA	TRBJ1-2	TRBV28	CASSFLWGESGSF	TGTGCCAGCAGTTTTTTGTGGGGGGAGTCGGGGTCCTTC
NA	TRBD1	TRBJ2-7	TRBV7-2	CASSRQGFEQYF	TGTGCCAGCAGCCGACAGGGGTTCGAGCAGTACTTC
NA	TRBD1	TRBJ1-1	TRBV25-1	CASSDRGQTEAFF	TGTGCCAGCAGTGACAGGGGGCAAACTGAAGCTTTCTTT
NA	NA	TRBJ1-2	TRBV30	CAWRWRSGEVGYTF	TGTGCCTGGAGATGGCGGTCAGGGGAGGTCGGCTACACCTTC
once	NA	TRBJ2-3	TRBV30	CAWGPVADTQYF	TGTGCCTGGGGCCCGGTGGCAGATACGCAGTATTTT